This is a list of T cell receptor beta chains from one sample in a study of cytomegalovirus exposure and HLA in healthy donors. Using immunoSEQ multiplex PCR, the repertoire was profiled, and TCRdb retains in-frame clones only, with some absent. The table lists about 270,000 clones, approximately 90% of them singletons, with 3.5% to 4.5% in the top ten. Sequencing input: PBMCs. These receptors were taken from a man aged 40-55 years in good health and CMV-seropositive. Each CDR3 is given with its conserved first and last residue. Fields, in order: V gene, D gene, J gene, CDR3 protein. D genes are given only for firm matches.

v_gene: TRBV27; d_gene: TRBD2; j_gene: TRBJ2-1; CDR3aa: CASSFPGLANNEQFF
v_gene: TRBV27; d_gene: TRBD2; j_gene: TRBJ2-1; CDR3aa: CASSRGLAPRDEQFF
v_gene: TRBV27; d_gene: -; j_gene: TRBJ2-1; CDR3aa: CASSPRESTNFPNEQFF
v_gene: TRBV2; d_gene: -; j_gene: TRBJ2-1; CDR3aa: CASLTQGGVAPNEQFF
v_gene: TRBV11-2; d_gene: -; j_gene: TRBJ2-1; CDR3aa: CASSSLSYNEQFF
v_gene: TRBV4-3; d_gene: TRBD2; j_gene: TRBJ2-1; CDR3aa: CASSQALAGVLGSYNEQFF
v_gene: TRBV7-9; d_gene: -; j_gene: TRBJ2-7; CDR3aa: CASSSPGTYEQYF
v_gene: TRBV27; d_gene: TRBD1; j_gene: TRBJ2-7; CDR3aa: CASSLGQRGSEQYF
v_gene: TRBV27; d_gene: -; j_gene: TRBJ1-2; CDR3aa: CASSPGARQGYTF
v_gene: TRBV5-1; d_gene: TRBD2; j_gene: TRBJ2-7; CDR3aa: CASSLVAGTYEQYF
v_gene: TRBV6-5; d_gene: TRBD1; j_gene: TRBJ2-1; CDR3aa: CASRGTGPYNEQFF
v_gene: TRBV7-9; d_gene: TRBD2; j_gene: TRBJ2-3; CDR3aa: CASSSVAGLGGTDTQYF
v_gene: TRBV28; d_gene: -; j_gene: TRBJ1-2; CDR3aa: CASSFYGGVLIYGYTF
v_gene: TRBV6-5; d_gene: TRBD1; j_gene: TRBJ2-7; CDR3aa: CASSLRDRIYEQYF
v_gene: TRBV6-5; d_gene: TRBD1; j_gene: TRBJ2-2; CDR3aa: CASTGTGRTGELFF
v_gene: TRBV18; d_gene: -; j_gene: TRBJ1-5; CDR3aa: CASSPNSHSNQPQHF
v_gene: TRBV2; d_gene: TRBD2; j_gene: TRBJ2-7; CDR3aa: CASSESLAGGTQEQYF
v_gene: TRBV4-2; d_gene: TRBD2; j_gene: TRBJ2-1; CDR3aa: CASSPGTSGRTNEQFF
v_gene: TRBV19; d_gene: TRBD1; j_gene: TRBJ2-7; CDR3aa: CASSIAGQDNSYEQYF
v_gene: TRBV4-1; d_gene: TRBD2; j_gene: TRBJ2-1; CDR3aa: CASSQWREGPNNEQFF
v_gene: TRBV5-8; d_gene: -; j_gene: TRBJ2-6; CDR3aa: CASSSTQGLYSGANVLTF
v_gene: TRBV18; d_gene: TRBD1; j_gene: TRBJ1-1; CDR3aa: CASSPTTGGNTEAFF
v_gene: TRBV6-5; d_gene: -; j_gene: TRBJ2-7; CDR3aa: CASSRGRATEQYF
v_gene: TRBV7-9; d_gene: TRBD1; j_gene: TRBJ2-7; CDR3aa: CASSSLSGQATLYEQYF
v_gene: TRBV19; d_gene: -; j_gene: TRBJ2-2; CDR3aa: CASSTKPWDTGNTGELFF
v_gene: TRBV12-2; d_gene: -; j_gene: TRBJ2-3; CDR3aa: CASRSLDRPVLNTDTQYF
v_gene: TRBV9; d_gene: -; j_gene: TRBJ1-2; CDR3aa: CASSVGGSNYGYTF
v_gene: TRBV28; d_gene: -; j_gene: -; CDR3aa: CASSYGGSGYEQYF
v_gene: TRBV6-4; d_gene: -; j_gene: TRBJ2-1; CDR3aa: CASSESVPNEQFF
v_gene: TRBV7-7; d_gene: -; j_gene: TRBJ2-3; CDR3aa: CASSILDGTDTQYF
v_gene: TRBV6-1; d_gene: TRBD1; j_gene: TRBJ2-1; CDR3aa: CASSEDGTGDRNEQFF
v_gene: TRBV5-4; d_gene: TRBD2; j_gene: TRBJ2-1; CDR3aa: CASSSGTSGNYNEQFF
v_gene: TRBV7-3; d_gene: -; j_gene: TRBJ2-4; CDR3aa: CASSLGGARNIQYF
v_gene: TRBV6-1; d_gene: TRBD2; j_gene: TRBJ2-1; CDR3aa: CASSAGLAGRYNEQFF
v_gene: TRBV5-6; d_gene: TRBD1; j_gene: TRBJ1-4; CDR3aa: CASSVRGLGNEKLFF
v_gene: TRBV19; d_gene: -; j_gene: TRBJ2-2; CDR3aa: CASSGRHGTGELFF
v_gene: TRBV27; d_gene: -; j_gene: TRBJ2-3; CDR3aa: CASSLYQGGGTDTQYF
v_gene: TRBV29-1; d_gene: -; j_gene: TRBJ1-1; CDR3aa: CSAEGGGTEAFF
v_gene: TRBV10-1; d_gene: TRBD1; j_gene: TRBJ2-1; CDR3aa: CASSPGQGPGNEQFF
v_gene: TRBV10-2; d_gene: TRBD1; j_gene: TRBJ2-7; CDR3aa: CASSGAGGTGIDEQYF
v_gene: TRBV18; d_gene: TRBD1; j_gene: TRBJ1-4; CDR3aa: CASSPPGDRGRLFF
v_gene: TRBV27; d_gene: TRBD1; j_gene: TRBJ1-5; CDR3aa: CASSLDRGGNQPQHF
v_gene: TRBV28; d_gene: -; j_gene: TRBJ1-2; CDR3aa: CASSSSGTGHYGYTF
v_gene: TRBV28; d_gene: TRBD1; j_gene: TRBJ1-2; CDR3aa: CASSPRRTGGSYGYTF
v_gene: TRBV6-6; d_gene: -; j_gene: TRBJ1-1; CDR3aa: CASTLGATGGIF
v_gene: TRBV18; d_gene: -; j_gene: TRBJ1-5; CDR3aa: CASSIGQNQPQHF
v_gene: TRBV27; d_gene: TRBD2; j_gene: TRBJ2-1; CDR3aa: CASSASGTSGSNEQFF
v_gene: TRBV7-9; d_gene: TRBD1; j_gene: TRBJ2-7; CDR3aa: CASSLGTGGGYEQYF
v_gene: TRBV7-3; d_gene: TRBD2; j_gene: TRBJ2-5; CDR3aa: CASSLYPGLAGRETQYF
v_gene: TRBV4-3; d_gene: -; j_gene: TRBJ1-2; CDR3aa: CASSPREGTNYGYTF
v_gene: TRBV7-6; d_gene: TRBD2; j_gene: TRBJ2-5; CDR3aa: CASSSSTGGTQYF
v_gene: TRBV19; d_gene: -; j_gene: TRBJ1-4; CDR3aa: CASSMATWEKLFF
v_gene: TRBV5-1; d_gene: TRBD1; j_gene: TRBJ2-2; CDR3aa: CASSSGTGVTGELFF